The 19 T cell receptor beta chains presented below share a single source sample, sequenced in a study of CD8+ T cells in alopecia areata. Following extraction, RNA underwent reverse transcription to cDNA, which served as the sequencing template. The method was immunoSEQ multiplex PCR; TCRdb's version includes in-frame clones alone and lacks a portion of them. Here the sample spans about 270,000 clones, 60% being singletons. Treatment meaning: oral pan-JAK inhibitor, 5-10 mg twice daily. Here the sequenced sample was CD4+ T cells sorted from blood, taken around week 54, from a patient treated with tofacitinib. The receptors shown here come from a human donor with alopecia areata.

This clone was seen only a few times. The chain is built from TRBV10-3 and TRBJ2-1; the D gene is possibly TRBD1 (5 bases). The CDR3 runs 12 residues. CDR1 ENHRY and CDR2 SYGVKD come from the germline V gene. V was cut by 2 bases and J by 6 bases, with 5 bases left in between. The CDR3 nucleotides read TGTGCCATCAGTGAGAGGGGCAATGAGCAGTTCTTC. Translated, it gives CAISERGNEQFF.

The chain joins TRBV4-3 to TRBJ1-2; 10 bases line up with TRBD1. Trimming removed 3 bases from V and 6 bases from J; junction bases left unmatched: 10. The CDR3 has 16 residues. Germline lookup yields CDR1 LGHNA and CDR2 YSLEER. The CDR3 nucleotides are TGCGCCAGCAGCCACATCCGGGACAGGGGATTAGATGGCTACACCTTC. Protein product: CASSHIRDRGLDGYTF.

In its sample, this clone was seen a few times. The rearrangement uses TRBV10-3 and TRBJ2-3; 8 nucleotides match TRBD1. Germline trimming cut 7 bases from V and 4 bases from J; bases unmatched to any gene: 13. Germline CDR1 and CDR2: ENHRY and SYGVKD. This CDR3 contains 16 residues. CDR3 nucleotides: TGTGCCATCAAGGCAGGGGGCGCGGCCTGGGCAGATACGCAGTATTTT. Translation gives CAIKAGGAAWADTQYF.

The chain carries TRBV7-8 and TRBJ1-1, with D hard to call. V lost 2 bases and J lost 1, with 5 bases in between. Germline V gene data show CDR1 as SGHVS and CDR2 as FQNEAQ. The CDR3 totals 13 residues. CDR3 protein: CASSLYENTEAFF. In DNA, the CDR3 is TGTGCCAGCAGCTTATACGAGAACACTGAAGCTTTCTTT.

This sequence joins TRBV30 and TRBJ1-4; D gene unclear. V gave up 2 bases and J gave up 12 bases, with 10 bases separating them. This CDR3 spans 11 amino acids. Germline V gene sequence: CDR1 GTSNPN, CDR2 SVGIG (reference sequence). CDR3 sequence: CAWSLQVELFF. The CDR3 coding sequence is TGTGCCTGGAGTCTCCAAGTGGAACTGTTTTTT. Variable domain in full (rest from reference TRBV30 and TRBJ1-4): SQTIHQWPATLVQPVGSPLSLECTVEGTSNPNLYWYRQAAGRGLQLLFYSVGIGQISSEVPQNLSASRPQDRQFILSSKKLLLSDSGFYLCAWSLQVELFFGSGTQLSVL.

The chain couples TRBV7-2 to TRBJ1-1; tentatively, D is TRBD1 (5 bases). The CDR3 spans 14 residues. Germline values: CDR1 SGHTA, CDR2 FQGNSA. Trimming removed 5 bases at V and 1 base at J, with 11 bases between. The CDR3 sequence: CASSIMGGNTEAFF. The CDR3 bases are TGTGCCAGCAGCATTATGGGGGGGAACACTGAAGCTTTCTTT.

This clone was detected a few times. The V call is TRBV7-9, the J call TRBJ1-5; D gene ambiguous. V was pared by 1 base and J by 4 bases, with 8 bases between. Germline CDR1 reads SEHNR; CDR2 reads FQNEAQ (reference sequence). CDR3 length: 14 amino acids. CDR3 amino acids: CASSLEGLNQPQHF. The CDR3 region has the DNA TGTGCCAGCAGCTTAGAGGGCTTGAATCAGCCCCAGCATTTT.

The CDR3 is CASSQSGGKYQETQYF. The CDR3 DNA reads TGCGCCAGCAGTCAATCGGGGGGCAAGTACCAAGAGACCCAGTACTTC. The chain combines TRBV23-1 with TRBJ2-5, with D possibly being TRBD1 or TRBD2 (6 bases each). TRBV23-1 is an ORF for which the function is uncertain. Trimming removed 0 bases from V and 0 bases from J, with 11 bases in between. This CDR3 spans 16 amino acids.

The gene calls are TRBV30 and TRBJ1-1; tentative D call: TRBD1 (5 bases). V lost 3 bases and J lost 1, with 9 bases in between. This CDR3 comprises 13 residues. Germline V lookup: CDR1 GTSNPN, CDR2 SVGIG (reference sequence). CDR3 nucleotides: TGTGCCTGGAGGGTTCAGGGGAACACTGAAGCTTTCTTT. Translating it yields CAWRVQGNTEAFF. The entire variable domain, with the rest obtained from reference TRBV30 and TRBJ1-1, is as follows: SQTIHQWPATLVQPVGSPLSLECTVEGTSNPNLYWYRQAAGRGLQLLFYSVGIGQISSEVPQNLSASRPQDRQFILSSKKLLLSDSGFYLCAWRVQGNTEAFFGQGTRLTVV.

The chain carries TRBV5-1 and TRBJ2-7; D is ambiguous. Germline CDR1 is SGHRS and CDR2 is YFSETQ. The CDR3 sequence is 11 residues long. V lost 0 bases to trimming and J lost 6 bases, with 4 bases between them. The CDR3 sequence: CASSLEFEQYF. CDR3 DNA: TGCGCCAGCAGCTTGGAGTTCGAGCAGTACTTC.

J is TRBJ2-5 and V is TRBV27, with D unclear. The CDR3 consists of 14 residues. The ends were cut back, 4 bases at V and 5 bases at J, with 14 bases in the middle. Germline-derived CDR1 and CDR2 are MNHEY and SMNVEV (reference sequence). The CDR3 spells CASSWTQDLETQYF. The CDR3 DNA is TGTGCCAGCAGTTGGACCCAGGACCTTGAGACCCAGTACTTC.

The table lists this clone with a count of one. The chain combines TRBV19 with TRBJ2-5; 7 bases map to TRBD2. The germline CDR1 and CDR2 sequences are LNHDA and SQIVND (reference sequence). The V and J ends lost 8 bases and 4 bases, in that order; junction bases with no gene match: 4. This CDR3 has 12 residues. The chain's CDR3 is CASAGEGETQYF. In DNA, the CDR3 is TGTGCCAGTGCGGGGGAGGGAGAGACCCAGTACTTC.

The chain employs TRBV9 and TRBJ1-6, with D hard to call. Trimming pared 0 bases from V and 0 bases from J, leaving 10 bases between. The CDR3 contains 17 residues. Germline assignment: CDR1 SGDLS and CDR2 YYNGEE. The CDR3 nucleotides are TGTGCCAGCAGCGTAGGTGTGGGTCGCTCCTATAATTCACCCCTCCACTTT. Translating it yields CASSVGVGRSYNSPLHF. Full variable domain (remainder filled in from reference TRBV9 and TRBJ1-6): DSGVTQTPKHLITATGQRVTLRCSPRSGDLSVYWYQQSLDQGLQFLIQYYNGEERAKGNILERFSAQQFPDLHSELNLSSLELGDSALYFCASSVGVGRSYNSPLHFGNGTRLTVT.

This clone was detected a few times. The chain has TRBV29-1 and TRBJ1-2, with D possibly TRBD1 on 6 matching bases. Germline CDR1 reads SQVTM; CDR2 reads ANQGSEA. Trimming shortened V by 4 bases and J by 4 bases, and 16 bases separated the two germline ends. The CDR3 consists of 14 residues. CDR3 bases: TGCAGCGTTGGGGGCTTACAGGGAAGCTATGGCTACACCTTC. Protein sequence: CSVGGLQGSYGYTF.

The gene calls are TRBV5-6 and TRBJ1-5, with 7 bases matching TRBD1. The CDR3 has 14 amino acids. Germline V CDR1 and CDR2: SGHDT, YYEEEE. V was clipped by 5 bases and J by 6 bases; unmatched bases: 8. CDR3 sequence (DNA): TGTGCCAGCAGTGCGACAGGGTCGGGTCAGCCCCAGCATTTT. This sequence encodes CASSATGSGQPQHF. The full variable domain, in which reference TRBV5-6 and TRBJ1-5 provide the parts outside the CDR3, is DAGVTQSPTHLIKTRGQQVTLRCSPKSGHDTVSWYQQALGQGPQFIFQYYEEEERQRGNFPDRFSGHQFPNYSSELNVNALLLGDSALYLCASSATGSGQPQHFGDGTRLSIL.

The chain combines TRBV7-2 with TRBJ2-3; a possible D gene is TRBD2 (5 bases). Per the germline V gene, CDR1 is SGHTA and CDR2 is FQGNSA. V was pared by 3 bases and J by 2 bases, with 6 bases between. The CDR3 loop spans 13 amino acids. For the CDR3, the DNA is TGTGCCAGCAGCTTGGAGGCCACAGATACGCAGTATTTT. It yields the protein CASSLEATDTQYF.

With regard to this clone: At one end the junction does not follow the germline gene, possibly because of a read error. The chain recombines TRBV5-6 with TRBJ2-7, with a weak D call TRBD1 (6 bases). This CDR3 spans 14 amino acids. The germline V gene encodes CDR1 SGHDT and CDR2 YYEEEE. CDR3 in amino acids: CASSLTGRQGILNF. Here the CDR3 DNA reads TGTGCCAGCAGCTTGACGGGAAGGCAGGGGATATTGAACTTC.

This clone was found a few times. DNA for the CDR3: TGTGCCTGGAGTGAGACCTGGGGGATTCGCCAGCCCCAGCATTTT. It codes for CAWSETWGIRQPQHF. The chain couples TRBV30 to TRBJ1-5, with D possibly matching TRBD1 (5 bases). The ends were cut back, 1 base at V and 7 bases at J, with 17 bases in the middle. Per the germline V gene, CDR1 is GTSNPN and CDR2 is SVGIG (reference sequence). This CDR3 contains 15 residues.

The CDR3 DNA reads as TGCGCCAGCAGCTGGGCCGCGGACAGGGGCACAGATACGCAGTATTTT. Protein: CASSWAADRGTDTQYF. The rearrangement links TRBV5-1 to TRBJ2-3; 8 positions agree with TRBD1. V gave up 3 bases and J gave up 1 base; unmatched junction bases: 7. Germline assignment: CDR1 SGHRS and CDR2 YFSETQ. This CDR3 is 16 amino acids long.